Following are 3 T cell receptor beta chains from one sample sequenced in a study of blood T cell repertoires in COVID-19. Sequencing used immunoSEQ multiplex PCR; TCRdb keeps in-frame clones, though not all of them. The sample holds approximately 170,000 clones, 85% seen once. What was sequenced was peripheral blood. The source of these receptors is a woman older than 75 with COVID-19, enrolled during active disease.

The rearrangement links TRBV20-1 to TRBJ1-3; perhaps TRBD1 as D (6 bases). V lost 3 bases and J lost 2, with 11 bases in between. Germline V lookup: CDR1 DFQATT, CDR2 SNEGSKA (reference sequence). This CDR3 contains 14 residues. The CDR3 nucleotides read TGCAGTGCTAGTCTACAGGGAGCTGGAAACACCATATATTTT. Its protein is CSASLQGAGNTIYF.

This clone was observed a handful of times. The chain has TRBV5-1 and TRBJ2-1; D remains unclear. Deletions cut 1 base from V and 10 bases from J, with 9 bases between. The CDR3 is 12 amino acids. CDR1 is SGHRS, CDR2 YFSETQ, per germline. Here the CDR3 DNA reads TGCGCCAGCAGCTTGTGGCTCCACGAGCAGTTCTTC. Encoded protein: CASSLWLHEQFF.

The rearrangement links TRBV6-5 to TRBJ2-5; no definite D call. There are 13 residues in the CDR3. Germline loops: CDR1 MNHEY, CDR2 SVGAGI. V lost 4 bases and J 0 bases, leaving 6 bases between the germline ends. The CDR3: CASSSSDQETQYF. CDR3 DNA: TGTGCCAGCAGTTCATCAGACCAAGAGACCCAGTACTTC.